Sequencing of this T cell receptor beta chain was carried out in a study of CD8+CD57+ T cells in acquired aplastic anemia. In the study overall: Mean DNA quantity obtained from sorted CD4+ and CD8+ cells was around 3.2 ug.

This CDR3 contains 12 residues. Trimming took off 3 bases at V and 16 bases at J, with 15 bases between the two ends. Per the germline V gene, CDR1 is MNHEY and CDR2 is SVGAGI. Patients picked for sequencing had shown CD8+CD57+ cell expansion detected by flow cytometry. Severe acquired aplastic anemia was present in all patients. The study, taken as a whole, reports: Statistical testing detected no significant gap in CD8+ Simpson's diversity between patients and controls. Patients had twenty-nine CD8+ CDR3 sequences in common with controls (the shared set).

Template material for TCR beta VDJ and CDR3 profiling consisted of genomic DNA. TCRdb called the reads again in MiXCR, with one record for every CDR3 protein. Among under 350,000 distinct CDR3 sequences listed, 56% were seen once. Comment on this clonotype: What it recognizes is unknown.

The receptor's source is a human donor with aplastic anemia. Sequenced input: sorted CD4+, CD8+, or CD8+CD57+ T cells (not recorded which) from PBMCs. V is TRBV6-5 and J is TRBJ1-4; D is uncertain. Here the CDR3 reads CASSYARTFSFF. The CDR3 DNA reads TGTGCCAGCAGTTATGCCCGTACGTTTTCGTTTTTT.